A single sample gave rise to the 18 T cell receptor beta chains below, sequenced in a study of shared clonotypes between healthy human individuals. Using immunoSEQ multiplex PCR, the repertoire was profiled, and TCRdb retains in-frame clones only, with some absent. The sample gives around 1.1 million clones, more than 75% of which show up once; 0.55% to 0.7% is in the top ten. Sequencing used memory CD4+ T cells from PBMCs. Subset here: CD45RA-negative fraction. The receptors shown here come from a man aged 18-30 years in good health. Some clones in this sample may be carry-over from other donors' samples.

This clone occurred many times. This chain's CDR3 is CASRAPGPQGNTIYF. The DNA for the CDR3 is TGTGCCAGCAGGGCTCCGGGGCCGCAGGGAAACACCATATATTTT. The chain is built from TRBV25-1 and TRBJ1-3; the D gene is possibly TRBD1 (5 bases). V was pared by 6 bases and J by 4 bases, with 16 bases between. CDR3 size: 15 residues. Germline lookup yields CDR1 MGHDK and CDR2 SYGVNS.

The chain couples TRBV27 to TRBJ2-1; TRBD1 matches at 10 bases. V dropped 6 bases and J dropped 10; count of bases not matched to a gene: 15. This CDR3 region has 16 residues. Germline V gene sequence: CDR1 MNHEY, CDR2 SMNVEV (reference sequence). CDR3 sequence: CASRRGTGVSGTEQFF. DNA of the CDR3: TGTGCCAGCAGGCGGGGGACAGGGGTTAGCGGGACAGAGCAGTTCTTC.

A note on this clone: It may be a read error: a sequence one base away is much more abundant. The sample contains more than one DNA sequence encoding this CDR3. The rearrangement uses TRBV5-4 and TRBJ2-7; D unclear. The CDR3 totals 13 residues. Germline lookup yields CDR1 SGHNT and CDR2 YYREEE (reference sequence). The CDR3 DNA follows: TGCGCCAGCAGCCTCTCCTCCATCCACGAGCAGTACTTC. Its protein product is CASSLSSIHEQYF.

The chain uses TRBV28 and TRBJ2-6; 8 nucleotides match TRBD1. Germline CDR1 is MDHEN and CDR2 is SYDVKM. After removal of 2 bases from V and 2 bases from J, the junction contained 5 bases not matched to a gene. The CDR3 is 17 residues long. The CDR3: CASSLGQGKAGANVLTF. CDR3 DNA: TGTGCCAGCAGTTTAGGACAGGGCAAAGCTGGGGCCAACGTCCTGACTTTC. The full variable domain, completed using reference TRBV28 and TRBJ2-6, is DVKVTQSSRYLVKRTGEKVFLECVQDMDHENMFWYRQDPGLGLRLIYFSYDVKMKEKGDIPEGYSVSREKKERFSLILESASTNQTSMYLCASSLGQGKAGANVLTFGAGSRLTVL.

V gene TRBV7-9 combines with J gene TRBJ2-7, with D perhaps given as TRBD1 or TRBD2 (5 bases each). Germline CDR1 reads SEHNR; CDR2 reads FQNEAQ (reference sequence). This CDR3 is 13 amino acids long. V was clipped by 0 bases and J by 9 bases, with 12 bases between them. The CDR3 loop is CASSLAQWGRQYF. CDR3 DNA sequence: TGTGCCAGCAGCTTAGCGCAGTGGGGGAGGCAGTACTTC.

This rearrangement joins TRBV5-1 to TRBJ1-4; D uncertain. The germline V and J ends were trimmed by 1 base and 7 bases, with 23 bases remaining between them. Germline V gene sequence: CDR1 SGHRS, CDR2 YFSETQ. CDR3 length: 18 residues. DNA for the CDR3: TGCGCCAGCAGCTTGACACCCCAGAACAACCTCTCGGGTGAAAAACTGTTTTTT. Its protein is CASSLTPQNNLSGEKLFF.

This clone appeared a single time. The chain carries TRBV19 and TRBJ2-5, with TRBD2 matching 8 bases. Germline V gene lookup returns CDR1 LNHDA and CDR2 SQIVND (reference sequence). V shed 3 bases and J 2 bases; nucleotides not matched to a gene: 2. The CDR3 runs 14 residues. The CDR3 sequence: CASSISGGQETQYF. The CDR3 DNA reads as TGTGCCAGTAGTATTTCGGGAGGGCAAGAGACCCAGTACTTC. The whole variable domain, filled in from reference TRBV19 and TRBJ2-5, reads DGGITQSPKYLFRKEGQNVTLSCEQNLNHDAMYWYRQDPGQGLRLIYYSQIVNDFQKGDIAEGYSVSREKKESFPLTVTSAQKNPTAFYLCASSISGGQETQYFGPGTRLLVL.

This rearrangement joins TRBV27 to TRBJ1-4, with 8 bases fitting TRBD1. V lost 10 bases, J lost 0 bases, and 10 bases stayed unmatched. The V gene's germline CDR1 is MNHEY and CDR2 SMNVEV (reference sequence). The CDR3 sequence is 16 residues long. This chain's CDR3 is CATRRTTGATNEKLFF. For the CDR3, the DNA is TGTGCCACGCGACGAACGACAGGGGCAACTAATGAAAAACTGTTTTTT.

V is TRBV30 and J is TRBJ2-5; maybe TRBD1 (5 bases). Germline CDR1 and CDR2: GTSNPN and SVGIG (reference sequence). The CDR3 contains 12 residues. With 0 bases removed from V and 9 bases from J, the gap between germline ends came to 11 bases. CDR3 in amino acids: CAWSVRLGAQYF. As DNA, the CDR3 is TGTGCCTGGAGTGTACGTTTAGGGGCCCAGTACTTC. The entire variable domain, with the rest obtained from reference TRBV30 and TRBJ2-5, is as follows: SQTIHQWPATLVQPVGSPLSLECTVEGTSNPNLYWYRQAAGRGLQLLFYSVGIGQISSEVPQNLSASRPQDRQFILSSKKLLLSDSGFYLCAWSVRLGAQYFGPGTRLLVL.

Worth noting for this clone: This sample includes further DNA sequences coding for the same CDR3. The CDR3 sequence is CASSSRTSGLYEQYF. In DNA, the CDR3 is TGTGCCAGCAGTTCCAGGACTAGCGGCCTATACGAGCAGTACTTC. V is TRBV28 and J is TRBJ2-7, with 10 bases lining up with TRBD2. Losses at the gene ends were 4 bases for V and 4 bases for J; bases not matched to a gene: 7. Germline CDR1 and CDR2: MDHEN and SYDVKM. The CDR3 contains 15 residues.

The CDR3 nucleotides read TGTGCCTCTAAGGGACAGGGGGCCCGACGCCCTTATAGCAATCAGCCCCAGCATTTT. Protein sequence: CASKGQGARRPYSNQPQHF. The rearrangement links TRBV19 to TRBJ1-5; 12 bases are a match to TRBD1. The germline CDR1 and CDR2 sequences are LNHDA and SQIVND (reference sequence). Germline trimming cut 11 bases from V and 0 bases from J; bases unmatched to any gene: 17. The CDR3 extends over 19 amino acids. The variable domain in full, completed from reference TRBV19 and TRBJ1-5, reads DGGITQSPKYLFRKEGQNVTLSCEQNLNHDAMYWYRQDPGQGLRLIYYSQIVNDFQKGDIAEGYSVSREKKESFPLTVTSAQKNPTAFYLCASKGQGARRPYSNQPQHFGDGTRLSIL.

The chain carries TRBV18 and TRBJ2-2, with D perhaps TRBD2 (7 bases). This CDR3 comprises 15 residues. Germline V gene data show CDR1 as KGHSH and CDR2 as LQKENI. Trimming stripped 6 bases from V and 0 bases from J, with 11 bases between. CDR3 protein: CASSGRGPNTGELFF. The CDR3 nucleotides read TGTGCCAGCTCCGGGCGGGGGCCGAACACCGGGGAGCTGTTTTTT.

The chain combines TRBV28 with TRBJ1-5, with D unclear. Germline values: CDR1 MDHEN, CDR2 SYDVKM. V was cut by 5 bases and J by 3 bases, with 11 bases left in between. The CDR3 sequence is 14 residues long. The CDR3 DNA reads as TGTGCCAGCAGTAGAACAACGATCAATCAGCCCCAGCATTTT. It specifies CASSRTTINQPQHF.

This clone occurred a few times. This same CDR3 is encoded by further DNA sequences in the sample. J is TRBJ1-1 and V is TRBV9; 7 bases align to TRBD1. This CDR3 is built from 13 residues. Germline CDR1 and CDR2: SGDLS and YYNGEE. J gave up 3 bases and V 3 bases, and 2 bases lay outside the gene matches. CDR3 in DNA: TGTGCCAGCAGCGGAACAGGGGACACTGAAGCTTTCTTT. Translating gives CASSGTGDTEAFF. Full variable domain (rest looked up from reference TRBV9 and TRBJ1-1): DSGVTQTPKHLITATGQRVTLRCSPRSGDLSVYWYQQSLDQGLQFLIQYYNGEERAKGNILERFSAQQFPDLHSELNLSSLELGDSALYFCASSGTGDTEAFFGQGTRLTVV.

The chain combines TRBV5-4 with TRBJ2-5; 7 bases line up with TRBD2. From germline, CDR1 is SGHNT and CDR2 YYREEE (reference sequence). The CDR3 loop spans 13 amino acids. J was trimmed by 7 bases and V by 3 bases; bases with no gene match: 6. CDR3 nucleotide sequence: TGTGCCAGCAGCTGGGGGGGGTCGGGGACCCAGTACTTC. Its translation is CASSWGGSGTQYF.

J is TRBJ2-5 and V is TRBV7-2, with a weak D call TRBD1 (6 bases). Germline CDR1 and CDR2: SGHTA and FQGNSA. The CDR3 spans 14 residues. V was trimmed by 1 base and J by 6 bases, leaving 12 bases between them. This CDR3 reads CASSLVQGKKTQYF. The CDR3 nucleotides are TGTGCCAGCAGCTTAGTTCAGGGGAAGAAGACCCAGTACTTC.

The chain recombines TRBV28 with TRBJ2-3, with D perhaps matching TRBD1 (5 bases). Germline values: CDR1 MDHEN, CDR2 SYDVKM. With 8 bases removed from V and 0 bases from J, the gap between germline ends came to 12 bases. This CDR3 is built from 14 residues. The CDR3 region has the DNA TGTGCCAGCGGAGACAGTCGGAGCACAGATACGCAGTATTTT. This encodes CASGDSRSTDTQYF. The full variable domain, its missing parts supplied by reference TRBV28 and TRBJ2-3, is DVKVTQSSRYLVKRTGEKVFLECVQDMDHENMFWYRQDPGLGLRLIYFSYDVKMKEKGDIPEGYSVSREKKERFSLILESASTNQTSMYLCASGDSRSTDTQYFGPGTRLTVL.

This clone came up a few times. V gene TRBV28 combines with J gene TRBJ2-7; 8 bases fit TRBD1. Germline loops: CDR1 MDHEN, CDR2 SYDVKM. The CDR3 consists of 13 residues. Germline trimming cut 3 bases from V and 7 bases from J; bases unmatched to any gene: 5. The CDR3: CASSLARDREQYF. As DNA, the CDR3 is TGTGCCAGCAGTTTGGCCAGGGACAGGGAGCAGTACTTC.